This TCR beta chain stems from a study of PD-1 blockade in classical Hodgkin lymphoma. Time point in this sample: cycle 4 day 1 (C4D1), after 6 weeks of nivolumab. Every one of the patients relapsed after autologous stem cell transplantation (brentuximab vedotin exposure was variable). About this clone: What it binds is not known.

Study observations and caveats: When set against healthy donors, newly diagnosed patients were reported to show lower baseline TCR diversity. Newly diagnosed patients had diversity similar to the baseline diversity of complete responders. Causes of the repertoire differences remain undefined, possibly disease activity or prior therapy.

The germline gives CDR1 SNHLY, CDR2 FYNNEI. The CDR3 is made up of 13 amino acids. V dropped 6 bases and J dropped 1 base, with 9 bases sitting between them. Some clones are missing from TCRdb's copy, which holds only in-frame ones; the method was immunoSEQ multiplex PCR. The sample holds around 53,000 clones, about three quarters seen once. The chain links TRBV2 to TRBJ1-1; D not certain. This TCR came from a human donor with classical Hodgkin lymphoma. The sequenced sample was peripheral blood mononuclear cells (PBMCs), obtained before the fourth cycle of nivolumab. The chain's CDR3 is CASSRTENTEAFF. The CDR3 coding sequence is TGTGCCAGCAGCCGTACAGAGAACACTGAAGCTTTCTTT.